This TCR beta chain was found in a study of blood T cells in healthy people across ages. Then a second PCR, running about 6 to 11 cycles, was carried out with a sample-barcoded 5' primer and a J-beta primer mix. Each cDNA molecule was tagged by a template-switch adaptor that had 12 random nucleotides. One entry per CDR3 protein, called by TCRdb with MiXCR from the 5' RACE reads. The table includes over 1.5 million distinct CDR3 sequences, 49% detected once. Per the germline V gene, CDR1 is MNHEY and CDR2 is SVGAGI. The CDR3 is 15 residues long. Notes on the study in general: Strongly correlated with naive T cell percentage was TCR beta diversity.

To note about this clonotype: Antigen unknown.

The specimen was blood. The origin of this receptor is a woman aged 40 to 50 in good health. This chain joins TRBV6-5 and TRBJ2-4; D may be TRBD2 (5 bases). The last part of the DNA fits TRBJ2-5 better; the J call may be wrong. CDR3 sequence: CASSYFGKGAETQYF. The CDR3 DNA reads TGTGCCAGCAGTTACTTCGGGAAGGGTGCAGAGACCCAGTACTTC.